This passage covers 21 T cell receptor beta chains from one sample sequenced in a study of T cells after yellow fever vaccination (dated by TCRdb to the late 2010s). The library was built by means of 5' RACE. TCRdb lists the instrument as Illumina HiSeq 2500. The public reads were run again by TCRdb, first through fastp at Q25 and then through MiXCR, and only productive beta chains were kept. Rows merge per CDR3 protein into single entries with the most common DNA and genes. The sample has just under 600,000 distinct CDR3 sequences on record, roughly 14% of them singletons. Around an eighth of the sample goes to the ten largest clones. In the paper's terms, the treatment or condition label means: live attenuated yellow fever vaccine strain. The source material was PBMCs, sampled on the day of the yellow fever booster vaccination. Source of these receptors: a man under 40 who received the YFV17D yellow fever vaccine.

The rearrangement links TRBV11-2 to TRBJ2-3; 7 positions agree with TRBD2. CDR3 length: 15 amino acids. V was pared by 5 bases and J by 6 bases, with 11 bases of the junction left unmatched. Germline V gene sequence: CDR1 SGHAT, CDR2 FQNNGV. CDR3 coding DNA: TGTGCCAGCAGCCGAGACCGGACTAGAGGGGATACGCAGTATTTT. It encodes CASSRDRTRGDTQYF.

This clonotype was seen a handful of times. This chain joins TRBV5-1 and TRBJ2-3; 9 positions match TRBD2. This CDR3 is built from 16 residues. Germline CDR1 reads SGHRS; CDR2 reads YFSETQ. V trimming: 0 bases; J trimming: 5 bases; junction bases outside the gene matches: 7. CDR3 nucleotide sequence: TGCGCCAGCAGCTTGGATGCGGGAGGGCCGTTAGATACGCAGTATTTT. It specifies CASSLDAGGPLDTQYF.

Only a few counts were recorded for this clonotype. For the CDR3, the DNA is TGTGCCAGCAGCTTAGCGCGAGGCTGGAACACTGAAGCTTTCTTT. Translated: CASSLARGWNTEAFF. The chain has TRBV7-2 and TRBJ1-1; D is ambiguous. The V end lost 0 bases, the J end lost 1 base, and 9 bases lay between the germline ends. The CDR3 length is 15 residues. The germline gives CDR1 SGHTA, CDR2 FQGNSA.

This clonotype has a handful of counts. V gene TRBV6-1 combines with J gene TRBJ2-1, with 9 bases matching TRBD2. CDR1 is MNHNS, CDR2 SASEGT, per germline. Trimming removed 6 bases from V and 1 base from J; junction bases left unmatched: 7. The CDR3 totals 16 residues. CDR3 nucleotides: TGTGCCAGCAGGTCATCTAGCGGGACTTCCTACAATGAGCAGTTCTTC. The encoded protein is CASRSSSGTSYNEQFF.

The V gene is TRBV19, the J gene TRBJ1-3; 9 bases are a match to TRBD1. Germline assignment: CDR1 LNHDA and CDR2 SQIVND (reference sequence). This CDR3 is built from 14 residues. With V trimmed by 8 bases and J by 8 bases, 10 bases remained unmatched. CDR3 sequence (DNA): TGTGCCAGTGGCCTTACAGGGGGCGCGGACACCATATATTTT. Translating gives CASGLTGGADTIYF.

The V gene is TRBV18, the J gene TRBJ1-1; D remains ambiguous. The V end was cut by 3 bases, the J end by 7 bases, with 12 bases between. Germline loops: CDR1 KGHSH, CDR2 LQKENI. This CDR3 region has 13 residues. The CDR3 nucleotides read TGTGCCAGCTCACCGAGCACGGACGGTGAAGCTTTCTTT. Amino acid sequence: CASSPSTDGEAFF.

This clonotype came up once. The V and J genes are TRBV4-1 and TRBJ2-7; D is possibly TRBD1 (6 bases). Germline CDR1 is MGHRA and CDR2 is YSYEKL. The CDR3 runs 14 residues. V lost 1 base and J 3 bases, leaving 10 bases between the germline ends. CDR3 in DNA: TGCGCCAGCAGCCAAGGTAAAGGGGGCTACGAGCAGTACTTC. Its protein product is CASSQGKGGYEQYF.

The V gene is TRBV28, the J gene TRBJ2-7; TRBD2 agrees at 7 bases. This CDR3 comprises 14 residues. The V segment lost 10 bases and the J segment 3 bases; nucleotides outside the gene matches: 12. Germline V gene data show CDR1 as MDHEN and CDR2 as SYDVKM. The CDR3 loop reads CATETPAGSYEQYF. The CDR3 bases are TGTGCCACCGAAACCCCAGCGGGGAGCTACGAGCAGTACTTC. Variable domain in full (rest from reference TRBV28 and TRBJ2-7): DVKVTQSSRYLVKRTGEKVFLECVQDMDHENMFWYRQDPGLGLRLIYFSYDVKMKEKGDIPEGYSVSREKKERFSLILESASTNQTSMYLCATETPAGSYEQYFGPGTRLTVT.

The CDR3 region has the DNA TGTGCCAGCAGCTTGGGTGGGGTCGACCCCGGGGAGCTGTTTTTT. As protein: CASSLGGVDPGELFF. This chain joins TRBV5-4 and TRBJ2-2; D is unresolved. This CDR3 has 15 amino acids. The V end was cut by 0 bases, the J end by 6 bases, with 12 bases between. Germline CDR1 is SGHNT and CDR2 is YYREEE (reference sequence).

This clonotype has a handful of counts. The chain links TRBV27 to TRBJ2-5; weak D call: TRBD2 (6 bases). V lost 1 base and J 5 bases, leaving 11 bases between the germline ends. CDR3 length: 14 residues. CDR1 MNHEY and CDR2 SMNVEV come from the germline V gene (reference sequence). The CDR3 loop is CASSLWGSGETQYF. The CDR3 DNA reads as TGTGCCAGCAGTTTATGGGGCAGCGGGGAGACCCAGTACTTC.

The CDR3: CASSAGTSGSRYEQFF. The CDR3 DNA reads TGTGCCAGCAGCGCCGGGACTAGCGGGAGTAGGTATGAGCAGTTCTTC. The rearrangement links TRBV9 to TRBJ2-1, with TRBD2 matching over 14 bases. Germline assignment: CDR1 SGDLS and CDR2 YYNGEE. There are 16 residues in the CDR3. V dropped 3 bases and J dropped 8; count of bases not matched to a gene: 7.

Only a few counts were recorded for this clonotype. The chain carries TRBV7-2 and TRBJ2-1; TRBD2 is a possible D gene (5 bases). The CDR3 runs 15 residues. Trimming shortened V by 1 base and J by 7 bases, and 14 bases separated the two germline ends. CDR1 is SGHTA and CDR2 is FQGNSA in the germline V gene. This CDR3 reads CASSLVRTGHNEQFF. DNA for the CDR3: TGTGCCAGCAGCTTAGTGCGGACTGGTCATAATGAGCAGTTCTTC.

The chain couples TRBV5-5 to TRBJ1-5; a possible D gene is TRBD1 (5 bases). Per germline, CDR1 SGHKS and CDR2 YYEKEE (reference sequence). The germline V and J ends were trimmed by 4 bases and 0 bases, with 11 bases remaining between them. This CDR3 comprises 15 residues. CDR3 sequence (DNA): TGTGCCAGCAGCCGGTTGGGGGATAGCAATCAGCCCCAGCATTTT. Encoded protein: CASSRLGDSNQPQHF.

This clonotype was seen only a few times. V and J are TRBV4-3 and TRBJ2-3; 8 bases map to TRBD2. CDR1 LGHNA and CDR2 YSLEER come from the germline V gene. This CDR3 comprises 17 residues. J lost 5 bases, V lost 1 base, and 11 bases had no gene match. DNA for the CDR3: TGCGCCAGCAGCCAAGGAGCTCAAGCGGGAGAGGGAGATACGCAGTATTTT. Translated, it gives CASSQGAQAGEGDTQYF.

The V gene is TRBV29-1, the J gene TRBJ2-1, with 8 bases that match TRBD1. The CDR3 spans 12 residues. The V gene's germline CDR1 is SQVTM and CDR2 ANQGSEA. V shed 4 bases, J shed 4 bases, and the junction held 0 bases outside the gene matches. CDR3 nucleotide sequence: TGCAGCGTTGGGGACAGGTACAATGAGCAGTTCTTC. Its protein product is CSVGDRYNEQFF.

This clonotype has more than one count but fewer than ten. This chain joins TRBV19 and TRBJ2-1, with D perhaps given as TRBD1 or TRBD2 (5 bases each). This CDR3 is built from 16 residues. CDR1 LNHDA and CDR2 SQIVND come from the germline V gene (reference sequence). With 3 bases removed from V and 3 bases from J, the gap between germline ends came to 15 bases. DNA for the CDR3: TGTGCCAGTAGTATTTGGGGAAGAGGGGACTACAATGAGCAGTTCTTC. Encoded protein: CASSIWGRGDYNEQFF.

This clonotype was seen a few times. V gene TRBV7-9 combines with J gene TRBJ2-2; D is perhaps TRBD1 (6 bases). The germline V gene encodes CDR1 SEHNR and CDR2 FQNEAQ (reference sequence). With 1 base removed from V and 7 bases from J, the gap between germline ends came to 13 bases. This CDR3 has 15 residues. The CDR3 here is CASSLVGTYGGELFF. The CDR3 bases are TGTGCCAGCAGCTTAGTTGGGACATACGGCGGGGAGCTGTTTTTT.

This clonotype was observed a few times. This rearrangement joins TRBV5-6 to TRBJ2-3, with a weak D call TRBD2 (5 bases). This CDR3 has 17 amino acids. The V and J ends lost 2 bases and 8 bases respectively, with 24 bases between them. Germline CDR1 reads SGHDT; CDR2 reads YYEEEE. The CDR3 spells CASSFETTREGRSTQYF. Written as DNA, the CDR3 is TGTGCCAGCAGCTTCGAGACTACAAGGGAAGGTCGAAGTACGCAGTATTTT. The full variable domain, in which reference TRBV5-6 and TRBJ2-3 provide the parts outside the CDR3, is DAGVTQSPTHLIKTRGQQVTLRCSPKSGHDTVSWYQQALGQGPQFIFQYYEEEERQRGNFPDRFSGHQFPNYSSELNVNALLLGDSALYLCASSFETTREGRSTQYFGPGTRLTVL.

The chain has TRBV6-1 and TRBJ2-5, with D unclear. The length of the CDR3 is 12 residues. V dropped 6 bases and J dropped 2 bases, with 7 bases sitting between them. Germline V gene lookup returns CDR1 MNHNS and CDR2 SASEGT. The CDR3: CASRMWQETQYF. For the CDR3, the DNA is TGTGCCAGCAGGATGTGGCAAGAGACCCAGTACTTC.

The J gene is TRBJ1-2, the V gene TRBV20-1; perhaps TRBD1 as D (5 bases). The V end was cut by 3 bases, the J end by 4 bases, with 15 bases between. Germline values: CDR1 DFQATT, CDR2 SNEGSKA (reference sequence). The CDR3 spans 14 residues. The CDR3 is CSASEGPASYGYTF. CDR3 in DNA: TGCAGTGCTAGCGAGGGACCCGCTAGCTATGGCTACACCTTC.

This clonotype was seen a handful of times. The chain combines TRBV7-2 with TRBJ2-7; 9 bases align to TRBD1. This CDR3 is built from 16 residues. Germline CDR1 SGHTA, CDR2 FQGNSA. After removal of 0 bases from V and 3 bases from J, the junction contained 6 bases not matched to a gene. The CDR3 DNA is TGTGCCAGCAGCTTAGCCTCCGGGACAGGGAACTACGAGCAGTACTTC. This translates into CASSLASGTGNYEQYF.